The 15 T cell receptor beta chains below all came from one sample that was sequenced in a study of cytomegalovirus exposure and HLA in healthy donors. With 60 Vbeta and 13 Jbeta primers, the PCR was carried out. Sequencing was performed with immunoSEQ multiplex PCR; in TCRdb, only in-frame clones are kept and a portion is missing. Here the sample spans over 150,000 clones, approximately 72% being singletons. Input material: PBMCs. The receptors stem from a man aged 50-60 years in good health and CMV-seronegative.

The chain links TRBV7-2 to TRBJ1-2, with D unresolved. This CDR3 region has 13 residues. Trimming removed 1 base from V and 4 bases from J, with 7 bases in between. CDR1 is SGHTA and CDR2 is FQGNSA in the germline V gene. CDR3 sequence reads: CASSLGGLYGYTF. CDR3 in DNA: TGTGCCAGCAGCTTAGGAGGGCTCTATGGCTACACCTTC.

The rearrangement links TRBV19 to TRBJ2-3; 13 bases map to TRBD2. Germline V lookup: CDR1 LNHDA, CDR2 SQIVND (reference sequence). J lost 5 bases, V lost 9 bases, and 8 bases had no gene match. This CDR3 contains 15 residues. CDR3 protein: CASTTSGGEEDTQYF. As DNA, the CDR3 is TGTGCCAGCACCACTAGCGGGGGGGAGGAAGATACGCAGTATTTT.

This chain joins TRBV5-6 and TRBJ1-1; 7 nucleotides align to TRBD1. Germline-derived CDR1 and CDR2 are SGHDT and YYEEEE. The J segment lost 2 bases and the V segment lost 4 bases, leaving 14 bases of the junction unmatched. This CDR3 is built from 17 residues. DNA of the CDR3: TGTGCCAGCAGCCTTATTTGGACAGGCTCCCTTAACACTGAAGCTTTCTTT. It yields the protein CASSLIWTGSLNTEAFF.

CDR3 coding DNA: TGTGCCAGCAGGAGAGAGGGTGAAGGGTCCTACGAGCAGTACTTC. It is translated as CASRREGEGSYEQYF. This chain links TRBV6-1 with TRBJ2-5, with a weak D call TRBD2 (5 bases). TRBJ2-7 matches the DNA end more closely, so the J call is doubtful. Per the germline V gene, CDR1 is MNHNS and CDR2 is SASEGT. The CDR3 runs 15 residues.

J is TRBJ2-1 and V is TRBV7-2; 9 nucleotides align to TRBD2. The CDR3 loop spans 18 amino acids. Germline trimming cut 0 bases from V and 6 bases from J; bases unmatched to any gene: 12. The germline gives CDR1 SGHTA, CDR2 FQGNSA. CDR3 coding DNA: TGTGCCAGCAGCTTAGCGCTAAGTGGGAGCGGGGGGCGCAATGAGCAGTTCTTC. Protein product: CASSLALSGSGGRNEQFF. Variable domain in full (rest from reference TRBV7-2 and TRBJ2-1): GAGVSQSPSNKVTEKGKDVELRCDPISGHTALYWYRQSLGQGLEFLIYFQGNSAPDKSGLPSDRFSAERTGGSVSTLTIQRTQQEDSAVYLCASSLALSGSGGRNEQFFGPGTRLTVL.

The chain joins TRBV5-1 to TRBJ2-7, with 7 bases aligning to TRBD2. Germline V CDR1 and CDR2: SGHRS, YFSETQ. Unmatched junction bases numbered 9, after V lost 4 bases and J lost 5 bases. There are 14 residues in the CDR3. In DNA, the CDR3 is TGCGCCAGCAGCCCCGCAGCGGGGACGGACGAGCAGTACTTC. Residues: CASSPAAGTDEQYF. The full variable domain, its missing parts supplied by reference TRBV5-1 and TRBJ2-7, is KAGVTQTPRYLIKTRGQQVTLSCSPISGHRSVSWYQQTPGQGLQFLFEYFSETQRNKGNFPGRFSGRQFSNSRSEMNVSTLELGDSALYLCASSPAAGTDEQYFGPGTRLTVT.

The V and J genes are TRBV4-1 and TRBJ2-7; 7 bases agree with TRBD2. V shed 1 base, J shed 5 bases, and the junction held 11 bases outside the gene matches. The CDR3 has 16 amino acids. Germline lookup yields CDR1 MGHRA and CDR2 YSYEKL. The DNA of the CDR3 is TGCGCCAGCAGCCAAGTGAGGGGCGGGGGTAGCGACGAGCAGTACTTC. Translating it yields CASSQVRGGGSDEQYF.

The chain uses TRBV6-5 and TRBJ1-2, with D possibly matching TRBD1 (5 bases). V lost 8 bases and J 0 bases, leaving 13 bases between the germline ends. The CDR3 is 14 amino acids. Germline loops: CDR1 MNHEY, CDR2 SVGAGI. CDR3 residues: CASGPGHSNYGYTF. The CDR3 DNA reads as TGTGCCAGCGGTCCAGGACACTCTAACTATGGCTACACCTTC.

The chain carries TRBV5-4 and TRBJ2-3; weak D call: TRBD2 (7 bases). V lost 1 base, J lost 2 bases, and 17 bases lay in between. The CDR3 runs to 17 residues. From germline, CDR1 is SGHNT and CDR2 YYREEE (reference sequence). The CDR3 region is CASSLRVGGPITDTQYF. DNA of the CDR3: TGTGCCAGCAGCTTGCGGGTCGGGGGGCCAATCACAGATACGCAGTATTTT.

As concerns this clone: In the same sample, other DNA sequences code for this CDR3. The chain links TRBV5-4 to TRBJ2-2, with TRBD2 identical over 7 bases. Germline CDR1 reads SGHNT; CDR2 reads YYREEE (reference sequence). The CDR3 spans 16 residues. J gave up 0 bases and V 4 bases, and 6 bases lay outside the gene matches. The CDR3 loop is CASSRERGANTGELFF. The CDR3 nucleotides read TGTGCCAGCAGCCGCGAACGGGGGGCGAACACCGGGGAGCTGTTTTTT.

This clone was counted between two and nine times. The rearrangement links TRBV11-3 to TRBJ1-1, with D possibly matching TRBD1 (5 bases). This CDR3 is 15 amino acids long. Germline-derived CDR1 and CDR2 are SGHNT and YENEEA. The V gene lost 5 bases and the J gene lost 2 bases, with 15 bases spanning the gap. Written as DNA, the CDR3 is TGTGCCAGCAGCCCGGGGGACGGGATAAACACTGAAGCTTTCTTT. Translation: CASSPGDGINTEAFF. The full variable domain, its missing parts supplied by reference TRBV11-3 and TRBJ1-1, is EAGVVQSPRYKIIEKKQPVAFWCNPISGHNTLYWYLQNLGQGPELLIRYENEEAVDDSQLPKDRFSAERLKGVDSTLKIQPAELGDSAVYLCASSPGDGINTEAFFGQGTRLTVV.

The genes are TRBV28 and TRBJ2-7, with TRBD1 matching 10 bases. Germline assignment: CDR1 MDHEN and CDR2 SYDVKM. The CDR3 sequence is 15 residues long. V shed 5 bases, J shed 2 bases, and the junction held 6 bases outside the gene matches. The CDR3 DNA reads TGTGCCAGCAGTCCGCCGGGACAGGGGACCTACGAGCAGTACTTC. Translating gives CASSPPGQGTYEQYF.

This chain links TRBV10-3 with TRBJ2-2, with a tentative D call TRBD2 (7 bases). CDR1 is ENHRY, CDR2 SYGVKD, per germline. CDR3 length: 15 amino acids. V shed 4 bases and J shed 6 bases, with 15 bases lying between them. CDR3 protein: CAISAPGGGAGELFF. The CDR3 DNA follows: TGTGCCATCAGTGCCCCGGGGGGCGGGGCCGGGGAGCTGTTTTTT.

Here the CDR3 reads CASSSEGRGGGLYEQYF. The CDR3, as DNA: TGTGCCAGCAGCTCCGAGGGTCGTGGGGGGGGACTCTACGAGCAGTACTTC. The chain recombines TRBV7-9 with TRBJ2-7; 7 bases match TRBD2. The V and J ends lost 4 bases and 3 bases, in that order; junction bases with no gene match: 15. This CDR3 contains 17 residues. Germline V gene data show CDR1 as SEHNR and CDR2 as FQNEAQ (reference sequence). Using reference TRBV7-9 and TRBJ2-7 for the parts outside the CDR3, the full variable domain is DTGVSQNPRHKITKRGQNVTFRCDPISEHNRLYWYRQTLGQGPEFLTYFQNEAQLEKSRLLSDRFSAERPKGSFSTLEIQRTEQGDSAMYLCASSSEGRGGGLYEQYFGPGTRLTVT.

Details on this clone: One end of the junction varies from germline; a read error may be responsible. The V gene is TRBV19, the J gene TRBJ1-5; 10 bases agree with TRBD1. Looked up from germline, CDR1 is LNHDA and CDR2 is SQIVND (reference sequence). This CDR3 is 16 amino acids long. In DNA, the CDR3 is TGTGCCAGTAGTCGACAGGGGGCTAATAGCAGTCAGCCCCAGCATTTT. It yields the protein CASSRQGANSSQPQHF. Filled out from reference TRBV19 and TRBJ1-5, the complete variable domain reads DGGITQSPKYLFRKEGQNVTLSCEQNLNHDAMYWYRQDPGQGLRLIYYSQIVNDFQKGDIAEGYSVSREKKESFPLTVTSAQKNPTAFYLCASSRQGANSSQPQHFGDGTRLSIL.